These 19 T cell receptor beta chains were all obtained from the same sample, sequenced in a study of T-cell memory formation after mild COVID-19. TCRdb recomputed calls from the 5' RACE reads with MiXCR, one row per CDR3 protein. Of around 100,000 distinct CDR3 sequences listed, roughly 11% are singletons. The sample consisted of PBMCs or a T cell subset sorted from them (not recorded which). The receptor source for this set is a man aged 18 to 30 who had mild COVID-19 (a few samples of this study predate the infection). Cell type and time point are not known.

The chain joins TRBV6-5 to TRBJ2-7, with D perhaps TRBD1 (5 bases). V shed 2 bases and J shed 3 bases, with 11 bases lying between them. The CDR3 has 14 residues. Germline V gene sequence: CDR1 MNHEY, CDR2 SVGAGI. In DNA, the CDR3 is TGTGCCAGCAGTTACGAGCAAAGGGGCTACGAGCAGTACTTC. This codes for CASSYEQRGYEQYF.

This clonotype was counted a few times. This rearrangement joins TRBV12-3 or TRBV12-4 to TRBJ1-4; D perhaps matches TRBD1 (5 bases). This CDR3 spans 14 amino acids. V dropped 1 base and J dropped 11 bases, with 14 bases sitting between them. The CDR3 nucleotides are TGTGCCAGCAGTTTAGTCGCCAGGGCTCGGAAACTGTTTTTT. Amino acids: CASSLVARARKLFF.

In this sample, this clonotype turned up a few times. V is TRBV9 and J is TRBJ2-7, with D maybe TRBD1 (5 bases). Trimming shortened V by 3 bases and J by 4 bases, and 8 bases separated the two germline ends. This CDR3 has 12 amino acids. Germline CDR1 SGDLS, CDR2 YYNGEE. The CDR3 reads CASSETDYEQYV. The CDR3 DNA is TGTGCCAGCAGCGAGACAGATTACGAGCAGTACGTC.

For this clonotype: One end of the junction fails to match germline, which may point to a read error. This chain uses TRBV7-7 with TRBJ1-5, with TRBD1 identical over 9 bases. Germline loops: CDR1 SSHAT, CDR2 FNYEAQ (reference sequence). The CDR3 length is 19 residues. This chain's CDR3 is CASSQHPRTGVRLVGPQHF. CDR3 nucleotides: TGTGCTAGCAGCCAACACCCGAGGACAGGGGTTCGTTTAGTCGGGCCCCAGCATTTT. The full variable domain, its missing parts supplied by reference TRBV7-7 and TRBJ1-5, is GAGVSQSPRYKVTKRGQDVTLRCDPISSHATLYWYQQALGQGPEFLTYFNYEAQPDKSGLPSDRFSAERPEGSISTLTIQRTEQRDSAMYRCASSQHPRTGVRLVGPQHFGDGTRLSIL.

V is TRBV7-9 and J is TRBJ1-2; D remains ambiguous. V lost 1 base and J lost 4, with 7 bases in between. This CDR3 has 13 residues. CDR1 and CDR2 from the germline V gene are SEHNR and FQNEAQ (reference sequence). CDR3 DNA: TGTGCCAGCAGCTTAGTGGCAGGCTATGGCTACACCTTC. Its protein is CASSLVAGYGYTF.

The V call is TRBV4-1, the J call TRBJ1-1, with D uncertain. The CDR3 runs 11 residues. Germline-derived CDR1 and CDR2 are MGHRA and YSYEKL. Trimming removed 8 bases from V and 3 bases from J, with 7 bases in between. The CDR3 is CASARDTEAFF. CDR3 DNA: TGCGCCAGCGCGAGGGACACTGAAGCTTTCTTT.

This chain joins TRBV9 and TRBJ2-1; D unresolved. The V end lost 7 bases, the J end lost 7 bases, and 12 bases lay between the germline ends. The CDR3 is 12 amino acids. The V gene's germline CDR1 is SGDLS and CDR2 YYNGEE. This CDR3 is CASSASQNEQFF. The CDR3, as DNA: TGTGCCAGCTCGGCTAGTCAGAATGAGCAGTTCTTC.

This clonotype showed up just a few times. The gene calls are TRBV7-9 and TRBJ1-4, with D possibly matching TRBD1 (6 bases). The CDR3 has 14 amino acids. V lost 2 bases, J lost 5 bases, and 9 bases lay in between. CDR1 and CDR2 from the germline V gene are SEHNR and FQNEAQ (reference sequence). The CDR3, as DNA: TGTGCCAGCAGCTTACGGGACAAGAATGAAAAACTGTTTTTT. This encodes CASSLRDKNEKLFF.

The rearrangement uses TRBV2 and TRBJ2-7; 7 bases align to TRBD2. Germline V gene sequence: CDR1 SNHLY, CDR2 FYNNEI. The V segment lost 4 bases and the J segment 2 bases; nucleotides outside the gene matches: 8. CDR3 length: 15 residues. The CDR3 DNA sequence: TGTGCCAGCAGTGGGGAGCGGGGCACCGCCTACGAGCAGTACTTC. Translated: CASSGERGTAYEQYF.

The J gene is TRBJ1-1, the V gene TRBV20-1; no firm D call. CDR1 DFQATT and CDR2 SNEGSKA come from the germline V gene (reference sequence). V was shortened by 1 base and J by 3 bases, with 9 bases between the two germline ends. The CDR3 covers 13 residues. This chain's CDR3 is CSARVGPYTEAFF. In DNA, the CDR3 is TGCAGTGCTAGAGTAGGACCGTACACTGAAGCTTTCTTT.

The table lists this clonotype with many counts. The CDR3 region is CSVRTGTGSHEQYF. The CDR3 DNA sequence: TGCAGCGTCCGAACCGGGACAGGGTCCCACGAGCAGTACTTC. J is TRBJ2-7 and V is TRBV29-1; the match to TRBD1 covers 9 bases. Germline values: CDR1 SQVTM, CDR2 ANQGSEA. The CDR3 totals 14 residues. Trimming at V came to 6 bases and at J to 5 bases, leaving 11 bases not matched to a gene.

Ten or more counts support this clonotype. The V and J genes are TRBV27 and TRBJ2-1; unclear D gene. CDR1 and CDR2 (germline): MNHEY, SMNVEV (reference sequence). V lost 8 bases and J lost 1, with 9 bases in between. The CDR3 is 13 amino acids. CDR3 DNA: TGTGCCAGCGGTCCCCGATCCTACAATGAGCAGTTCTTC. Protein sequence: CASGPRSYNEQFF.

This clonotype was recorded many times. The CDR3 loop is CASSFAPPRQAYEQYV. CDR3 DNA: TGTGCCAGCAGCTTTGCCCCCCCCAGACAGGCCTACGAGCAGTACGTC. V usage is TRBV7-9 and J usage is TRBJ2-7, with a weak D call TRBD1 (6 bases). Germline V lookup: CDR1 SEHNR, CDR2 FQNEAQ (reference sequence). V lost 3 bases and J lost 2, with 17 bases in between. The CDR3 totals 16 residues.

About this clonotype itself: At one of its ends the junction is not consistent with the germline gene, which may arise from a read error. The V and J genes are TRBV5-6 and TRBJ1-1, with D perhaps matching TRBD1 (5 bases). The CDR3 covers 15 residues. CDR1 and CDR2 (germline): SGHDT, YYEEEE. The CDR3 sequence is CASSLEGYGTPAEAF. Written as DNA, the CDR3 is TGTGCCAGCAGCTTGGAAGGGTACGGGACGCCGGCTGAAGCTTTT.

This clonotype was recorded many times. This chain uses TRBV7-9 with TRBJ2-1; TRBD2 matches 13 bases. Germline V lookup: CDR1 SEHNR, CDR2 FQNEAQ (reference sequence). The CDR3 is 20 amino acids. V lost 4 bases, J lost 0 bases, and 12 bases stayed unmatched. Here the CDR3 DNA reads TGTGCCAGCAGCTCCCGACTAGCGGGGGGCAGAACTAGCTCCTACAATGAGCAGTTCTTC. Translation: CASSSRLAGGRTSSYNEQFF. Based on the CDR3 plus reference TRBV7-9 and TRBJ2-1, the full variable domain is DTGVSQNPRHKITKRGQNVTFRCDPISEHNRLYWYRQTLGQGPEFLTYFQNEAQLEKSRLLSDRFSAERPKGSFSTLEIQRTEQGDSAMYLCASSSRLAGGRTSSYNEQFFGPGTRLTVL.

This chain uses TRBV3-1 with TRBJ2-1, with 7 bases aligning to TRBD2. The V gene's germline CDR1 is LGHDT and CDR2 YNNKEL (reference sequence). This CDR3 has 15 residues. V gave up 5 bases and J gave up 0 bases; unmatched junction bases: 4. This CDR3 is CASSDGRSSYNEQFF. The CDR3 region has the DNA TGTGCCAGCAGCGACGGGAGGAGCTCCTACAATGAGCAGTTCTTC.

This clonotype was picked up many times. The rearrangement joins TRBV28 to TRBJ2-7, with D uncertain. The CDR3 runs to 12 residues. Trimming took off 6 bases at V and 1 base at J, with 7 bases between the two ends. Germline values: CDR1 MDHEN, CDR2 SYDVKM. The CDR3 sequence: CASSMDSYEQYV. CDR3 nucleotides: TGTGCCAGCAGCATGGATTCCTACGAGCAGTACGTC.

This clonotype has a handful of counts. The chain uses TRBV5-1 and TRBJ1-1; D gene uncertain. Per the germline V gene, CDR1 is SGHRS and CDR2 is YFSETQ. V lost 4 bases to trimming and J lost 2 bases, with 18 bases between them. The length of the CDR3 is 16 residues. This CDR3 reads CASSPRGIVGNTEAFF. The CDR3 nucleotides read TGCGCCAGCAGCCCAAGAGGGATAGTCGGCAACACTGAAGCTTTCTTT.

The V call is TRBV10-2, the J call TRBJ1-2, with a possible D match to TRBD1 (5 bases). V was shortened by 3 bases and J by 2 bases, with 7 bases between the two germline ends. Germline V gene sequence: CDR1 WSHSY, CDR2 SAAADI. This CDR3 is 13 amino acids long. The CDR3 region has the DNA TGCGCCAGCAGTGAAACAGGCAACTATGGCTACACCTTC. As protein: CASSETGNYGYTF.